Detailed here is one T cell receptor beta chain. The data derive from a study of blood T cell repertoires in COVID-19. The CDR3 consists of 13 residues. Germline V CDR1 and CDR2: SNHLY, FYNNEI. The V gene end was trimmed by 11 bases and the J gene end by 4 bases; junction bases not matched to a gene: 10. In the original processing: By means of reference gene primer amplification, nucleated cell counts were estimated. Repertoires were generated with immunoSEQ multiplex PCR, while TCRdb's copy carries only in-frame clones and drops some. V and J calls and clone size come straight from that table; D and trimming were deduced from the DNA. The sample contains 65,000 to 90,000 clones, around nine tenths of which appear only once.

Material: peripheral blood. The origin of this receptor is a human donor in a cohort sampled during active COVID-19. The rearrangement uses TRBV2 and TRBJ2-7, with TRBD1 matching over 8 bases. The CDR3 here is CAGAGQVQYEQYF. The CDR3 DNA follows: TGTGCCGGGGCGGGACAGGTCCAATACGAGCAGTACTTC.